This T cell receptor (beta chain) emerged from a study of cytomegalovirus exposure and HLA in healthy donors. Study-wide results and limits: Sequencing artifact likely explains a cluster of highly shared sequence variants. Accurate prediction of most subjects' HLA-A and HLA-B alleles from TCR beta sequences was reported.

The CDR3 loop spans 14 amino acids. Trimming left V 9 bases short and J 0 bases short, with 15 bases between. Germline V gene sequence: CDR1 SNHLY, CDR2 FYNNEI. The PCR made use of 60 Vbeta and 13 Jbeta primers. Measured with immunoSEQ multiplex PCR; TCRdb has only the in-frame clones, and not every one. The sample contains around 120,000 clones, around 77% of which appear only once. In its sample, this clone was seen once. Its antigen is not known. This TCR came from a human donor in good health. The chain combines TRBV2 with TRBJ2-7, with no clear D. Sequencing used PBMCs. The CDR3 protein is CASPHMRGSYEQYF. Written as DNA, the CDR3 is TGTGCCAGTCCGCACATGCGCGGCTCCTACGAGCAGTACTTC.